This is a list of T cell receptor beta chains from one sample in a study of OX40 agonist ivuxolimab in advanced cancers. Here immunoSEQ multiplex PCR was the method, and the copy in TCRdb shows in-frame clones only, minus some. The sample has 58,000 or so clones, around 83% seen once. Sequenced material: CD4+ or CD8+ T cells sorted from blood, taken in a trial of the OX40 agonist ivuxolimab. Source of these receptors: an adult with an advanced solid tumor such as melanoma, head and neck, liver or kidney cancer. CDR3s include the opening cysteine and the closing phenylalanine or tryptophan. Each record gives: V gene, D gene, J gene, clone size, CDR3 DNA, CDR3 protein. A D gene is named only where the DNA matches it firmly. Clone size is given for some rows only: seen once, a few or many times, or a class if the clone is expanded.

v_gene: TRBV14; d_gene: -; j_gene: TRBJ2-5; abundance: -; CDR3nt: TGTGCCAGCAGCCAAAACCCCCAGGGTATGGAGACCCAGTACTTC; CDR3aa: CASSQNPQGMETQYF
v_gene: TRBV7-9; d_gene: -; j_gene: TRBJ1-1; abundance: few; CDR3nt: TGTGCTTCGAACACTGAAGCTTTCTTT; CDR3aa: CASNTEAFF
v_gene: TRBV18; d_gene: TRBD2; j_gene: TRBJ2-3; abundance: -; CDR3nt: TGTGCCAGCTCCCTCGGACTAGCGGCCACAGATACGCAGTATTTT; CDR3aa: CASSLGLAATDTQYF
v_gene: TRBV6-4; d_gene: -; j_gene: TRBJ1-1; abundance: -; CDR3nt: TGTGCCAGCAGTGTGCTGATGAACACTGAAGCTTTCTTT; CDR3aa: CASSVLMNTEAFF
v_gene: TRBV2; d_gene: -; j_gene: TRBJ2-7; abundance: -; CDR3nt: TGTGCCAGCAGCGGGGGACGGGTCTACGAGCAGTACTTC; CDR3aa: CASSGGRVYEQYF
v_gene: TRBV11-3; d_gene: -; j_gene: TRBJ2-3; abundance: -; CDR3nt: TGTGCCAGCAGCTTAGAACGCACAGATACGCAGTATTTT; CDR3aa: CASSLERTDTQYF
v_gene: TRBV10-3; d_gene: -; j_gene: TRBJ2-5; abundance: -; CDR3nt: TGTGCCATCAGTGATGGGTGGGAGACCCAGTACTTC; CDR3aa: CAISDGWETQYF
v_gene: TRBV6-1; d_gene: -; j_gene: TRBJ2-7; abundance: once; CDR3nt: TGTGCCAGCATGGGGATTAAAAAGGAGTACGAGCAGTACTTC; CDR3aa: CASMGIKKEYEQYF
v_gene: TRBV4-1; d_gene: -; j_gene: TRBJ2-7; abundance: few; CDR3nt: TGCGCCAGCAGCCATTTATACTTAAGCTCCTACGAGCAGTACTTC; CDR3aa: CASSHLYLSSYEQYF
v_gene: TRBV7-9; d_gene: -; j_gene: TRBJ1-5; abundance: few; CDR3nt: TGTGCCAGCAGCTTGGAGGGACTCACGGCCCCTTGGCCCCAGCATTTT; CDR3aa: CASSLEGLTAPWPQHF
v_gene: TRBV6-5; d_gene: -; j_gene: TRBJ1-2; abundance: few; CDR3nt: TGTGCCAGCAGAGGGGTTGGCTATGGCTACACCTTC; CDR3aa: CASRGVGYGYTF
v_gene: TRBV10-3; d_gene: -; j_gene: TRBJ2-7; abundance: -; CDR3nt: TGTGCCATCAGTGAGGGGAGCGCTAGGGAGCAGTACTTC; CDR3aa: CAISEGSAREQYF
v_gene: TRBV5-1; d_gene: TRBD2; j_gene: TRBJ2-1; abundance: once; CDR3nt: TGCGCCAGCAGCTGGGGAAAGACTAGCGGAGGCTACAATGAGCAGTTCTTC; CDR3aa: CASSWGKTSGGYNEQFF
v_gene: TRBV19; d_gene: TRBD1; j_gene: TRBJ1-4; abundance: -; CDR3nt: TGTGCCAGTAGTATTGGACAGGTATCTCAAGAAAAACTGTTTTTT; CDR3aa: CASSIGQVSQEKLFF
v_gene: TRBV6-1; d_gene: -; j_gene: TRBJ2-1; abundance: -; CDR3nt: TGTGCCAGCAATCTAGCGAATTCTTGGAATGAGCAGTTCTTC; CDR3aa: CASNLANSWNEQFF
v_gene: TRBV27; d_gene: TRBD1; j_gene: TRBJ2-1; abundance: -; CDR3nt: TGTGCCAGCAGTTTACGGGGACAGGGCAATGAGCAGTTCTTC; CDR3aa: CASSLRGQGNEQFF
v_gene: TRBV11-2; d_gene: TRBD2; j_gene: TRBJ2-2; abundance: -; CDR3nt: TGTGCCAGCAGCTACCCGGCGGGGGGAGGCACCGGGGAGCTGTTTTTT; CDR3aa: CASSYPAGGGTGELFF
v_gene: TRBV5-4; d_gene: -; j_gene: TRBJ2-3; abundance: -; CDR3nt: TGTGCCAGCAGCTTGTCCAGGTGGGGCTTCACAGATACGCAGTATTTT; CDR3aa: CASSLSRWGFTDTQYF
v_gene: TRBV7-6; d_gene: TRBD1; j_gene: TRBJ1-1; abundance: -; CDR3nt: TGTGCCAGCAGCCCAGGACAGGGACAATTGGACACTGAAGCTTTCTTT; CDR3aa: CASSPGQGQLDTEAFF
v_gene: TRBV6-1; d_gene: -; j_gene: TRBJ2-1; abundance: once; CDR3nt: TGTGCCAGCAGTGGCCACCGGGCCGGAAACTACAATGAGCAGTTCTTC; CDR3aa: CASSGHRAGNYNEQFF
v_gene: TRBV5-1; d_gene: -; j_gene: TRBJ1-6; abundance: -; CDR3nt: TGCGCCAGCAGCCCCGGACAGACAGGTTCACCCCTCCACTTT; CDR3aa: CASSPGQTGSPLHF
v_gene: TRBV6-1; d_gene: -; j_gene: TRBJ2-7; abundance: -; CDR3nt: TGTGCCAGCAGTGAACCCTACTCCTACGAGCAGTACTTC; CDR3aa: CASSEPYSYEQYF
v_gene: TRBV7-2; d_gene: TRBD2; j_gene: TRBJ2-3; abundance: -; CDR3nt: TGTGCCAGCAGCAACGGGACTAGGACGGGGGATACGCAGTATTTT; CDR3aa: CASSNGTRTGDTQYF
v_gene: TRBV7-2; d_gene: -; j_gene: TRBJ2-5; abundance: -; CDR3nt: TGTGCCAGCAGCTTAGGTTCGGGGCTAGCTGGGCAAGAGACCCAGTACTTC; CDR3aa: CASSLGSGLAGQETQYF
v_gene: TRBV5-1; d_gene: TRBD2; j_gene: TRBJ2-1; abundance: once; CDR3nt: TGCGCCAGCAGCTACATACCGATAGCGGGGGGTATGAATGAGCAGTTCTTC; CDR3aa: CASSYIPIAGGMNEQFF
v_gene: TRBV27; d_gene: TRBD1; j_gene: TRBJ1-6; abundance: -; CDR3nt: TGTGCCAGCACCTCCCAGGGGGCTAGTTCACCCCTCCACTTT; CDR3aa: CASTSQGASSPLHF
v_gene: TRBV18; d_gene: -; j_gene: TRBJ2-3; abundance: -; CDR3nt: TGTGCCAGCTCACCACCGGGGGGCGCCGCAGATACGCAGTATTTT; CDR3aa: CASSPPGGAADTQYF
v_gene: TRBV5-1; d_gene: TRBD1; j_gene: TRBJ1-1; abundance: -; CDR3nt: TGCGCCAGCAGCAAACAGGGGGCTGAAGCTTTCTTT; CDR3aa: CASSKQGAEAFF
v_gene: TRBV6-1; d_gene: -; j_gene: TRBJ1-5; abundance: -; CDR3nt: TGTGCCAGTAGGGGGGGGAGCAATCAGCCCCAGCATTTT; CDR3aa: CASRGGSNQPQHF
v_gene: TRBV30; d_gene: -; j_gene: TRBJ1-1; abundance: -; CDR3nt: TGTGCCTGGAGTTCGGCGACAGACACTGAAGCTTTCTTT; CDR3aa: CAWSSATDTEAFF
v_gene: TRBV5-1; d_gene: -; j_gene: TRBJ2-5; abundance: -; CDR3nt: TGCGCCAGCAGGTGGGGCAGCCAAGAGACCCAGTACTTC; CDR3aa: CASRWGSQETQYF
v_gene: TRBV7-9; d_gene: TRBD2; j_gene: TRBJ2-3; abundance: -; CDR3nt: TGTGCCAGCAGCTCTAGCGGGGGGATTTTCACAGATACGCAGTATTTT; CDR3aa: CASSSSGGIFTDTQYF
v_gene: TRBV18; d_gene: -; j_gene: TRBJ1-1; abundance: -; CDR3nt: TGTGCCAGCTCACCCAGGAGATCTGGTCCAATGAACACTGAAGCTTTCTTT; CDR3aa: CASSPRRSGPMNTEAFF
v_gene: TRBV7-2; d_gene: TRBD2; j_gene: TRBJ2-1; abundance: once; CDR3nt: TGTGCCAGCAGCCCTAGCGGAGGGGTTTACAATGAGCAGTTCTTC; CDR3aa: CASSPSGGVYNEQFF
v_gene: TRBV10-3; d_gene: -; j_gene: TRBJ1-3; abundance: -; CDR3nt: TGTGCCACGGGGACGGGGGGAAACACCATATATTTT; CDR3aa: CATGTGGNTIYF
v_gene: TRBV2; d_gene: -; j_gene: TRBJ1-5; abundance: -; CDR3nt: TGTGCCAGCGCCGTTGATAGCAATCAGCCCCAGCATTTT; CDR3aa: CASAVDSNQPQHF
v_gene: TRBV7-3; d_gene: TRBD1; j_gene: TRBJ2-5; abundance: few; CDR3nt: TGTGCCAGCAGCCCAGGGGACAGGGGAAAGACCCAGTACTTC; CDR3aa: CASSPGDRGKTQYF
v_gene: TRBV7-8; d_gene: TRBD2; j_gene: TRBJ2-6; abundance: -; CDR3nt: TGTGCCAGCAGCTTAGTCGTCCTAGCGGCCTCTGGGGCCAACGTCCTGACTTTC; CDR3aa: CASSLVVLAASGANVLTF
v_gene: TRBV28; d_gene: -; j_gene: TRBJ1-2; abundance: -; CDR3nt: TGTGCCAGCAGTTTGGGCTGGAACTATGGCTACACCTTC; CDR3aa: CASSLGWNYGYTF